Here is one T cell receptor (beta chain) with its context. The assay was immunoSEQ multiplex PCR, and TCRdb's table has in-frame clones only and misses some. The sample carries 85,000 to 130,000 clones, under 95% recorded once. The sample originates from a study of T cell changes during pregnancy in multiple sclerosis. The germline gives CDR1 SNHLY, CDR2 FYNNEI. The CDR3 loop spans 14 amino acids. Unmatched junction bases numbered 5, after V lost 7 bases and J lost 2 bases. The clonotype originates from a female donor with multiple sclerosis, enrolled in a pregnancy study. The V gene is TRBV2, the J gene TRBJ2-7; 10 bases line up with TRBD1. The specimen comprised peripheral blood, sampled after pregnancy. The CDR3 region has the DNA TGTGCCAGCAAGGGGGGGACAGGGGCCTACGAGCAGTACTTC. Amino acid sequence: CASKGGTGAYEQYF.